Shown below are 27 T cell receptor beta chains from a single sample sequenced in a study of blood T cell repertoires in COVID-19 (TCRdb year 2020). To prepare the library, the immunoSEQ multiplex PCR assay was applied. TCRdb's version of the immuneACCESS table is confined to in-frame rearrangements and falls short of the full clone set. An unresolved V gene accounts for under half of the shortfall where checked; the remainder is of unknown origin. Here the sample has approximately 280,000 clones; around 89% occur a single time. The biggest ten clones account for roughly 5.1% of the sample. Sequenced: peripheral blood. All receptors come from a man in his forties or fifties with acute or convalescent COVID-19.

A remark on this clone: This CDR3 is also generated by other DNA sequences in the sample. The V and J genes are TRBV2 and TRBJ1-2, with 11 bases matching TRBD1. Germline V CDR1 and CDR2: SNHLY, FYNNEI. After removal of 5 bases from V and 5 bases from J, the junction contained 4 bases not matched to a gene. This CDR3 is 14 amino acids long. CDR3 protein: CASSRDRGFYGYTF. In DNA, the CDR3 is TGTGCCAGCAGTCGGGACAGGGGGTTTTATGGCTACACCTTC.

In this sample, this clone turned up a few times. The J gene is TRBJ2-1, the V gene TRBV6-5; weak D call: TRBD2 (6 bases). Germline assignment: CDR1 MNHEY and CDR2 SVGAGI. Deletions cut 8 bases from V and 0 bases from J, with 11 bases between. This CDR3 contains 14 residues. This CDR3 is CASSGGRSYNEQFF. CDR3 nucleotides: TGTGCCAGCTCCGGGGGTCGCTCCTACAATGAGCAGTTCTTC.

J is TRBJ2-1 and V is TRBV6-5, with 8 bases fitting TRBD1. The CDR3 contains 14 residues. The V and J ends lost 7 bases and 5 bases, in that order; junction bases with no gene match: 7. Germline V gene lookup returns CDR1 MNHEY and CDR2 SVGAGI. CDR3 residues: CASISGTGNNEQFF. The CDR3 DNA is TGTGCCAGCATTTCCGGGACAGGAAACAATGAGCAGTTCTTC.

The V and J genes are TRBV9 and TRBJ1-1; D is undetermined. Germline V CDR1 and CDR2: SGDLS, YYNGEE. With 3 bases removed from V and 2 bases from J, the gap between germline ends came to 8 bases. This CDR3 spans 13 amino acids. As DNA, the CDR3 is TGTGCCAGCAGCGGAAGCCATAACACTGAAGCTTTCTTT. Its protein is CASSGSHNTEAFF.

This chain links TRBV5-1 with TRBJ2-1; TRBD2 agrees at 10 bases. Per the germline V gene, CDR1 is SGHRS and CDR2 is YFSETQ. The CDR3 consists of 14 residues. Trimming took 4 bases from V and 11 from J; bases not matched to a gene: 9. Here the CDR3 DNA reads TGCGCCAGCAGCCTTCCTAGCGGGGGTTATCAGCAGTTCTTC. Translated, it gives CASSLPSGGYQQFF.

J is TRBJ1-1 and V is TRBV29-1; no reliable D call. The CDR3 consists of 13 residues. Germline V gene data show CDR1 as SQVTM and CDR2 as ANQGSEA. The V end was cut by 1 base, the J end by 4 bases, with 10 bases between. The CDR3 bases are TGCAGCGTTGAAGCCTACCATGGCACTGAAGCTTTCTTT. It translates to CSVEAYHGTEAFF.

The chain combines TRBV2 with TRBJ1-6; D might be TRBD1 (5 bases). V lost 4 bases and J lost 8, with 12 bases in between. CDR3 length: 14 amino acids. Germline lookup yields CDR1 SNHLY and CDR2 FYNNEI. CDR3 DNA: TGTGCCAGCAGTGGTCCCGGGGGAGATTCACCCCTCCACTTT. This encodes CASSGPGGDSPLHF.

The chain recombines TRBV27 with TRBJ2-2, with D perhaps TRBD2 (5 bases). This CDR3 is built from 15 residues. CDR1 and CDR2 from the germline V gene are MNHEY and SMNVEV (reference sequence). Trimming pared 3 bases from V and 0 bases from J, leaving 8 bases between. This CDR3 is CASSLAGSNTGELFF. The CDR3 nucleotides read TGTGCCAGCAGTTTGGCGGGCTCGAACACCGGGGAGCTGTTTTTT.

Only one count was recorded for this clone. The chain links TRBV5-1 to TRBJ2-7; TRBD1 aligns across 8 bases. Germline V gene lookup returns CDR1 SGHRS and CDR2 YFSETQ. The CDR3 has 13 residues. V lost 4 bases to trimming and J lost 7 bases; unmatched junction nucleotides: 7. The CDR3 sequence: CASSTDRAREQYF. The CDR3 DNA follows: TGCGCCAGCAGCACGGACAGGGCGAGGGAGCAGTACTTC.

The V call is TRBV28, the J call TRBJ1-3, with D perhaps matching TRBD1 (5 bases). V dropped 7 bases and J dropped 4 bases, with 14 bases sitting between them. The CDR3 is 14 amino acids. CDR1 is MDHEN and CDR2 is SYDVKM in the germline V gene. The chain's CDR3 is CASTRSGLGNTIYF. In DNA form, the CDR3 reads TGTGCCAGCACCCGGTCAGGGTTAGGAAACACCATATATTTT.

V gene TRBV27 combines with J gene TRBJ1-2, with D perhaps matching TRBD1 (5 bases). Germline V lookup: CDR1 MNHEY, CDR2 SMNVEV (reference sequence). This CDR3 contains 15 residues. Trimming stripped 4 bases from V and 8 bases from J, with 20 bases between. The CDR3 spells CASSSLYGQGGGYTF. The CDR3 nucleotides read TGTGCCAGCAGTTCTCTCTACGGGCAGGGTGGGGGCTACACCTTC.

The CDR3 protein is CSVELSRDLNTEAFF. The CDR3 nucleotides read TGCAGCGTGGAATTATCTCGAGATCTGAACACTGAAGCTTTCTTT. This chain links TRBV29-1 with TRBJ1-1; D ambiguous. The CDR3 is 15 amino acids. Trimming shortened V by 6 bases and J by 0 bases, and 17 bases separated the two germline ends. The germline CDR1 and CDR2 sequences are SQVTM and ANQGSEA.

This chain connects TRBV10-3 to TRBJ1-1; 9 nucleotides align to TRBD1. V gave up 10 bases and J gave up 6 bases; unmatched junction bases: 9. This CDR3 comprises 13 residues. Germline V gives CDR1 ENHRY, CDR2 SYGVKD. The CDR3 region has the DNA TGTGCCACCTGGGACAGGGTAAACCCTGAAGCTTTCTTT. This encodes CATWDRVNPEAFF.

The rearrangement uses TRBV3-1 (or the pseudogene TRBV3-2) and TRBJ2-7; 12 nucleotides match TRBD2. The CDR3 runs 16 residues. Germline V gene sequence: CDR1 LGHDT, CDR2 YNNKEL (reference sequence). With 4 bases clipped from V and 4 bases from J, the junction kept 8 bases outside the gene matches. The CDR3 spells CASSRTSGGLSYEQYF. The CDR3 DNA follows: TGTGCCAGCAGCCGCACTAGCGGGGGGCTGAGTTACGAGCAGTACTTC.

The CDR3 sequence is CASTTSLAGTDTQYF. In nucleotides, the CDR3 is TGTGCCAGCACGACTTCCCTGGCTGGCACAGATACGCAGTATTTT. V usage is TRBV6-5 and J usage is TRBJ2-3; D call uncertain. This CDR3 has 15 residues. Per germline, CDR1 MNHEY and CDR2 SVGAGI. With 7 bases removed from V and 1 base from J, the gap between germline ends came to 15 bases.

The V and J genes are TRBV5-1 and TRBJ2-7, with a weak D call TRBD1 (6 bases). The CDR3 runs to 16 residues. Deletions cut 0 bases from V and 6 bases from J, with 19 bases between. Germline V gene data show CDR1 as SGHRS and CDR2 as YFSETQ. The CDR3 spells CASSLGPLRDKGEQYF. CDR3 coding DNA: TGCGCCAGCAGCTTGGGCCCCCTTCGGGACAAAGGCGAGCAGTACTTC.

The chain employs TRBV24-1 and TRBJ2-3; D call uncertain. Germline assignment: CDR1 KGHDR and CDR2 SFDVKD. V lost 7 bases and J lost 0, with 10 bases in between. This CDR3 region has 14 residues. DNA of the CDR3: TGTGCCACCAGCAGCAGCGCTAGCACAGATACGCAGTATTTT. As protein: CATSSSASTDTQYF.

This chain joins TRBV10-1 and TRBJ2-1; 9 bases map to TRBD2. Germline values: CDR1 WNHNN, CDR2 SYGVQD (reference sequence). J gave up 2 bases and V 3 bases, and 2 bases lay outside the gene matches. The CDR3 runs 15 residues. The CDR3 is CASSDGGGAYNEQFF. Written as DNA, the CDR3 is TGCGCCAGCAGTGACGGCGGGGGGGCCTACAATGAGCAGTTCTTC.

V gene TRBV4-1 combines with J gene TRBJ2-7; 8 bases are a match to TRBD2. CDR1 is MGHRA, CDR2 YSYEKL, per germline. The V segment lost 0 bases and the J segment 3 bases; nucleotides outside the gene matches: 4. The CDR3 runs 15 residues. The CDR3 sequence: CASSQDRGGGYEQYF. CDR3 DNA sequence: TGCGCCAGCAGCCAAGATCGGGGGGGTGGCTACGAGCAGTACTTC.

Turning to this clone: The sample contains more than one DNA sequence encoding this CDR3. CDR3 amino acids: CASSPPGNYGYTF. CDR3 DNA: TGTGCCAGCAGCCCGCCCGGTAACTATGGCTACACCTTC. V gene TRBV3-1 (or the pseudogene TRBV3-2) combines with J gene TRBJ1-2; D uncertain. CDR3 length: 13 residues. Germline V lookup: CDR1 LGHDT, CDR2 YNNKEL (reference sequence). Trimming removed 4 bases at V and 1 base at J, with 7 bases between.

The chain couples TRBV18 to TRBJ1-2, with 7 bases that match TRBD1. Germline V CDR1 and CDR2: KGHSH, LQKENI. This CDR3 spans 14 amino acids. Germline trimming cut 2 bases from V and 6 bases from J; bases unmatched to any gene: 6. The CDR3 nucleotides are TGTGCCAGCTCACCATATTTAACAGGGGATGGCTACACCTTC. As protein: CASSPYLTGDGYTF. The whole variable domain, filled in from reference TRBV18 and TRBJ1-2, reads NAGVMQNPRHLVRRRGQEARLRCSPMKGHSHVYWYRQLPEEGLKFMVYLQKENIIDESGMPKERFSAEFPKEGPSILRIQQVVRGDSAAYFCASSPYLTGDGYTFGSGTRLTVV.

This chain connects TRBV4-2 to TRBJ1-2; the D gene is possibly TRBD1 (5 bases). This CDR3 is built from 14 residues. Trimming took off 4 bases at V and 6 bases at J, with 15 bases between the two ends. Germline lookup yields CDR1 LGHNA and CDR2 YNFKEQ. DNA for the CDR3: TGTGCCAGCAGCCCCCGGGGAGGGGACCATGGCTACACCTTC. Protein: CASSPRGGDHGYTF.

The genes are TRBV11-2 and TRBJ2-3, with D tentatively TRBD2 (5 bases). Deletions cut 2 bases from V and 2 bases from J, with 17 bases between. The germline gives CDR1 SGHAT, CDR2 FQNNGV. The CDR3 totals 17 residues. The CDR3, as DNA: TGTGCCAGCAGCTTACGGGGTCGCCAGAGATACACAGATACGCAGTATTTT. It encodes CASSLRGRQRYTDTQYF.

The genes are TRBV19 and TRBJ1-1, with 10 bases lining up with TRBD1. Looked up from germline, CDR1 is LNHDA and CDR2 is SQIVND (reference sequence). The V segment lost 3 bases and the J segment 6 bases; nucleotides outside the gene matches: 4. This CDR3 region has 14 residues. CDR3 amino acids: CASSMTGGRAEAFF. The CDR3 DNA is TGTGCCAGTAGTATGACAGGGGGCCGAGCTGAAGCTTTCTTT.

This clone was seen a few times. This chain uses TRBV7-8 with TRBJ2-5; D not resolved. Germline V gene sequence: CDR1 SGHVS, CDR2 FQNEAQ. The V and J ends lost 5 bases and 6 bases respectively, with 7 bases between them. This CDR3 contains 11 residues. As DNA, the CDR3 is TGTGCCAGCAGCCTGGGCCAGACCCAGTACTTC. Protein product: CASSLGQTQYF.

This rearrangement joins TRBV5-6 to TRBJ2-7, with 7 positions matching TRBD1. V lost 3 bases to trimming and J lost 2 bases; unmatched junction nucleotides: 5. The CDR3 is 14 residues long. The germline gives CDR1 SGHDT, CDR2 YYEEEE. CDR3 DNA: TGTGCCAGCAGCTCGACAGGGAGACCCTACGAGCAGTACTTC. Translation gives CASSSTGRPYEQYF.

J is TRBJ2-5 and V is TRBV19, with 8 bases lining up with TRBD1. Trimming cost V 6 bases and J 5 bases; bases outside gene matches: 14. The CDR3 consists of 16 residues. Looked up from germline, CDR1 is LNHDA and CDR2 is SQIVND (reference sequence). CDR3 DNA: TGTGCCAGTAGCAACATCGGACAGGGAGTTAGGGAGACCCAGTACTTC. Translated: CASSNIGQGVRETQYF. The full variable domain, with the rest looked up from reference TRBV19 and TRBJ2-5, is DGGITQSPKYLFRKEGQNVTLSCEQNLNHDAMYWYRQDPGQGLRLIYYSQIVNDFQKGDIAEGYSVSREKKESFPLTVTSAQKNPTAFYLCASSNIGQGVRETQYFGPGTRLLVL.